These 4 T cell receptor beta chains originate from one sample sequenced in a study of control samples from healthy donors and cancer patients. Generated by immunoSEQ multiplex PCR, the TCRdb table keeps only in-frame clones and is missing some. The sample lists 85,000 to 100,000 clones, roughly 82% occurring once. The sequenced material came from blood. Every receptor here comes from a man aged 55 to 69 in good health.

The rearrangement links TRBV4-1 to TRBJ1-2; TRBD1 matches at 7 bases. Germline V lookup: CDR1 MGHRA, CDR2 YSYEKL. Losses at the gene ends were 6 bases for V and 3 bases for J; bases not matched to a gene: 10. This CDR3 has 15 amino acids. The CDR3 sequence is CASRTFGTADYGYTF. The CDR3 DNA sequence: TGCGCCAGCAGAACTTTTGGGACAGCAGACTATGGCTACACCTTC.

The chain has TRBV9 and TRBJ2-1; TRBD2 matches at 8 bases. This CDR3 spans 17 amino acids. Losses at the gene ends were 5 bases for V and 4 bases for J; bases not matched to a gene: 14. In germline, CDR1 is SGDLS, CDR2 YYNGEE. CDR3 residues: CASSKTGTSTLYNEQFF. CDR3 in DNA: TGTGCCAGCAGTAAAACAGGGACTAGTACCCTATACAATGAGCAGTTCTTC.

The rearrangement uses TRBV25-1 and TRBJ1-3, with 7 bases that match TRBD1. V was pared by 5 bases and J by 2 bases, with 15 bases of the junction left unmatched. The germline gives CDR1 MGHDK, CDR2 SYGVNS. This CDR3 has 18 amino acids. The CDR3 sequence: CASSPGGTEGFAGNTIYF. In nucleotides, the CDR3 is TGTGCCAGCAGTCCTGGGGGGACAGAGGGTTTTGCTGGAAACACCATATATTTT.

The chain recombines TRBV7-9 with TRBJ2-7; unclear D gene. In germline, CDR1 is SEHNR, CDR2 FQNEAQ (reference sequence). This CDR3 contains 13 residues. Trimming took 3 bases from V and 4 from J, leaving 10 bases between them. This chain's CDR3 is CASSFAPEYEQYF. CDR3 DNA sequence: TGTGCCAGCAGCTTTGCCCCGGAGTACGAGCAGTACTTC.